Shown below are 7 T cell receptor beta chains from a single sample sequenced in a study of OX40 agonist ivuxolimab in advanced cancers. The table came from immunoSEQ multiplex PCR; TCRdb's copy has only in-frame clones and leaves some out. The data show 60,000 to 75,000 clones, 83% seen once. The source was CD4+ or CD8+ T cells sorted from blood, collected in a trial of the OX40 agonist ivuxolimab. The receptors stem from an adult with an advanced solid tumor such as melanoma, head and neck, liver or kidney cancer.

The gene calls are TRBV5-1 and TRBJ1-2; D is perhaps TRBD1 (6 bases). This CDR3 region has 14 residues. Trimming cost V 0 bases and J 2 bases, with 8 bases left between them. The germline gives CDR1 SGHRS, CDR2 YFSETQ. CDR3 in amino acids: CASSLGTENYGYTF. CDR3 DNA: TGCGCCAGCAGCTTGGGGACAGAGAACTATGGCTACACCTTC.

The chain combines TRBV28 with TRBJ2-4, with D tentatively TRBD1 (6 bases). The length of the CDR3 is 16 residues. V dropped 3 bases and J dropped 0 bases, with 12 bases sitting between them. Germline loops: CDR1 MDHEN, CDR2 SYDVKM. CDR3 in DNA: TGTGCCAGCAGTTTCCCAGGGGAACTAGCCAAAAACATTCAGTACTTC. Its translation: CASSFPGELAKNIQYF.

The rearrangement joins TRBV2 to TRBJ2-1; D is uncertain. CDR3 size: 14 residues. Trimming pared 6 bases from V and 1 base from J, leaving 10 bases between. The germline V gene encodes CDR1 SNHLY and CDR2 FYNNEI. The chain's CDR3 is CASSKEISYNEQFF. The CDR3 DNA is TGTGCCAGCAGCAAGGAAATTTCCTACAATGAGCAGTTCTTC.

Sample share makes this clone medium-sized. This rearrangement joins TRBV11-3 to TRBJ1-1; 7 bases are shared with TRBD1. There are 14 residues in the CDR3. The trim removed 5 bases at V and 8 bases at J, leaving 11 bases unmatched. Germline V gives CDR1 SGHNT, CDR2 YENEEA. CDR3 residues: CASSQTGRPEEAFF. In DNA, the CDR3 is TGTGCCAGCAGCCAGACAGGGAGGCCTGAGGAAGCTTTCTTT. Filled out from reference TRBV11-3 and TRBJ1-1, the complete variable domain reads EAGVVQSPRYKIIEKKQPVAFWCNPISGHNTLYWYLQNLGQGPELLIRYENEEAVDDSQLPKDRFSAERLKGVDSTLKIQPAELGDSAVYLCASSQTGRPEEAFFGQGTRLTVV.

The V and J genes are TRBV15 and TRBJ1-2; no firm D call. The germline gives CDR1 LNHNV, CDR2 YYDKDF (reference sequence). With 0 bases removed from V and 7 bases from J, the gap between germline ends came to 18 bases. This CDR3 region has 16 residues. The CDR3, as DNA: TGTGCCACCAGCAGAGATCCCTCGATTGGTCAGAGTGGCTACACCTTC. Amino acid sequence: CATSRDPSIGQSGYTF.

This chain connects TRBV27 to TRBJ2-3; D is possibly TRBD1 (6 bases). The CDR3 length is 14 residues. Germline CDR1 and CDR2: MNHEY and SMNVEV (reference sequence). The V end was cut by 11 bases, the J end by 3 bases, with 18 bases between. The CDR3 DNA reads TGTGCCGCCAACGGGCCCCAGGGGACAGATACGCAGTATTTT. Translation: CAANGPQGTDTQYF.

DNA for the CDR3: TGTGCCAGTAGTGCCCCCCGTTGGCAGTCTAGCACAGATACGCAGTATTTT. Translating gives CASSAPRWQSSTDTQYF. The chain links TRBV19 to TRBJ2-3; the D is unclear. CDR1 and CDR2 from the germline V gene are LNHDA and SQIVND (reference sequence). This CDR3 is built from 17 residues. V was clipped by 5 bases and J by 0 bases, with 18 bases between them.